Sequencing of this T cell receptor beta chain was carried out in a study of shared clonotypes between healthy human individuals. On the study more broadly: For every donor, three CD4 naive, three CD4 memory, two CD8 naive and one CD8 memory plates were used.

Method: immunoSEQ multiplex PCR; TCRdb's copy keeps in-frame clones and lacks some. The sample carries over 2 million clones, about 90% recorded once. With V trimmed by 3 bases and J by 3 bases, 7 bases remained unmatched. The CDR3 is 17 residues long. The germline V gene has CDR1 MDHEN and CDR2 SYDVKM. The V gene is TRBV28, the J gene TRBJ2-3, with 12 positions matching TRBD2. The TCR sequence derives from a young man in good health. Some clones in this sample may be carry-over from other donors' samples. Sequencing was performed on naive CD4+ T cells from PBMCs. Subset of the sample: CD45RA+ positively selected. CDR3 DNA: TGTGCCAGCAGTTTTTCTAGCGGGAGGGCGATGACAGATACGCAGTATTTT. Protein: CASSFSSGRAMTDTQYF. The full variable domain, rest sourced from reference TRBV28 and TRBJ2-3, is DVKVTQSSRYLVKRTGEKVFLECVQDMDHENMFWYRQDPGLGLRLIYFSYDVKMKEKGDIPEGYSVSREKKERFSLILESASTNQTSMYLCASSFSSGRAMTDTQYFGPGTRLTVL.